The sequence of this TCR beta chain was determined in a study of shared T cell receptors in the human thymus. The protocol was immunoSEQ multiplex PCR, while the TCRdb copy is restricted to in-frame clones and leaves out a portion. The sample lists about 660,000 clones; about 89% were seen once. Points on this clone: Different DNA sequences within this sample yield the same CDR3.

The CDR3 totals 14 residues. V lost 6 bases, J lost 8 bases, and 8 bases stayed unmatched. Germline lookup yields CDR1 LGHNT and CDR2 FRNRAP. This sample was shared with a second study, whose subject was human thymus T cells. That work adds: It was from resections taken during corrective heart surgery that the thymus tissue came. Related studies noted strongly shared thymic repertoires across unrelated people.

This sequence was found in a boy younger than two with a congenital heart defect. Source material: thymocytes. J is TRBJ1-4 and V is TRBV12-5, with TRBD1 matching 8 bases. DNA for the CDR3: TGTGCTAGTGGAGCCGGGACAGGCTGGGAAAAACTGTTTTTT. Protein product: CASGAGTGWEKLFF. The full variable domain, with the rest looked up from reference TRBV12-5 and TRBJ1-4, is DARVTQTPRHKVTEMGQEVTMRCQPILGHNTVFWYRQTMMQGLELLAYFRNRAPLDDSGMPKDRFSAEMPDATLATLKIQPSEPRDSAVYFCASGAGTGWEKLFFGSGTQLSVL.